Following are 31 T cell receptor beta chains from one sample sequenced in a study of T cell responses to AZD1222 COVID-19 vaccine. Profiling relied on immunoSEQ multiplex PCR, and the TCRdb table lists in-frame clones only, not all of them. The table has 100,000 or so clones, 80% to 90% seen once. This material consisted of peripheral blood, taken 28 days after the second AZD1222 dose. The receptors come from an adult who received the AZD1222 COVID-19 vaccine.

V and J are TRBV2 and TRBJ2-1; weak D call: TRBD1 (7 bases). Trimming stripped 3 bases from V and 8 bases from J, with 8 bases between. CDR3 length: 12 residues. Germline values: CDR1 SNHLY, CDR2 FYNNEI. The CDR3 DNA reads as TGTGCCAGCAGTGACAGGGGGGATGAGCAGTTCTTC. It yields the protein CASSDRGDEQFF.

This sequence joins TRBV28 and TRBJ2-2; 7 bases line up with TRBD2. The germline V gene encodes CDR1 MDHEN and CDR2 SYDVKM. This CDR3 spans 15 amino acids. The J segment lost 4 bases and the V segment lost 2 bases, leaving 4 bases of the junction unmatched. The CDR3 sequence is CASSLDAGVTGELFF. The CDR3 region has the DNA TGTGCCAGCAGTTTAGATGCGGGAGTCACCGGGGAGCTGTTTTTT.

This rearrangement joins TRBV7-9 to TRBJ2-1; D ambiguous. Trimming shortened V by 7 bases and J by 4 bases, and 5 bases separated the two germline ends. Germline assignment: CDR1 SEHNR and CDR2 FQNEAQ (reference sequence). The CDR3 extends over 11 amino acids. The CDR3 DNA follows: TGTGCCAGCAAGGAATACAATGAGCAGTTCTTC. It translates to CASKEYNEQFF.

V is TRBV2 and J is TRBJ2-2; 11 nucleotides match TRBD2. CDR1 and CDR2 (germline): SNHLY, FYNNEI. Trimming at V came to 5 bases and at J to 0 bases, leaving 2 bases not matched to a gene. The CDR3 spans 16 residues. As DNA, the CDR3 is TGTGCCAGCAGTATTAGCGGGGGGGCGAACACCGGGGAGCTGTTTTTT. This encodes CASSISGGANTGELFF.

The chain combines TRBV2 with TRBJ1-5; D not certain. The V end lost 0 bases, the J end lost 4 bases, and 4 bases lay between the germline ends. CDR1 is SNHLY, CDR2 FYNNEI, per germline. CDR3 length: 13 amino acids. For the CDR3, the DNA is TGTGCCAGCAGTGAAGCTGTAAATCAGCCCCAGCATTTT. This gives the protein CASSEAVNQPQHF.

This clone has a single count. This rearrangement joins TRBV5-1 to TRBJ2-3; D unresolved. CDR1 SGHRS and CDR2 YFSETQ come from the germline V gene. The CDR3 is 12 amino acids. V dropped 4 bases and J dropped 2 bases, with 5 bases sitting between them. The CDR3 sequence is CASSHLTDTQYF. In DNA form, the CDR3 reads TGCGCCAGCAGCCACCTCACAGATACGCAGTATTTT.

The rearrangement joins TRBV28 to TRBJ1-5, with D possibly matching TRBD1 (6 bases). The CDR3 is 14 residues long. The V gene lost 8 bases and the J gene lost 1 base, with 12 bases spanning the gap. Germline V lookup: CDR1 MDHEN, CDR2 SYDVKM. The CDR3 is CASLDGQSNQPQHF. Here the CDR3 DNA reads TGTGCCAGCCTTGATGGACAGAGCAATCAGCCCCAGCATTTT.

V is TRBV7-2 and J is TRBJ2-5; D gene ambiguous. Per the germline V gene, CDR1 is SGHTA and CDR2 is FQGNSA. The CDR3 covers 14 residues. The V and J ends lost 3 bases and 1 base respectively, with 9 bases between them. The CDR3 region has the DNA TGTGCCAGCAGCTTTAGACGGACCCAAGAGACCCAGTACTTC. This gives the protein CASSFRRTQETQYF.

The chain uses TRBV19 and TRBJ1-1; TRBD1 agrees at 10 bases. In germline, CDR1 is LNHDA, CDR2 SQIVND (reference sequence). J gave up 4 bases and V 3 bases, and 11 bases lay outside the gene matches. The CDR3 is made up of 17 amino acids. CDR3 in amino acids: CASSIVETGGAGTEAFF. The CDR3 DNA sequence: TGTGCCAGTAGTATTGTCGAGACAGGGGGCGCGGGCACTGAAGCTTTCTTT. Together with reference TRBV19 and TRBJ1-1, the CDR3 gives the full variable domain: DGGITQSPKYLFRKEGQNVTLSCEQNLNHDAMYWYRQDPGQGLRLIYYSQIVNDFQKGDIAEGYSVSREKKESFPLTVTSAQKNPTAFYLCASSIVETGGAGTEAFFGQGTRLTVV.

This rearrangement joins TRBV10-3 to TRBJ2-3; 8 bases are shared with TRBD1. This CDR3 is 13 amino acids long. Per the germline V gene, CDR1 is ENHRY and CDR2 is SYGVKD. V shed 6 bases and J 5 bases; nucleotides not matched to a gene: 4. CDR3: CAISQDRGDTQYF. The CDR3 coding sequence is TGTGCCATCAGCCAAGACAGGGGAGATACGCAGTATTTT.

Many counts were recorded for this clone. In DNA, the CDR3 is TGTGCCAGCAGTTTGCGACCAGGACAAGCAAATTCACCCCTCCACTTT. It translates to CASSLRPGQANSPLHF. This rearrangement joins TRBV27 to TRBJ1-6; D is possibly TRBD1 (5 bases). Trimming removed 3 bases at V and 7 bases at J, with 16 bases between. The CDR3 length is 16 residues. Germline V lookup: CDR1 MNHEY, CDR2 SMNVEV (reference sequence).

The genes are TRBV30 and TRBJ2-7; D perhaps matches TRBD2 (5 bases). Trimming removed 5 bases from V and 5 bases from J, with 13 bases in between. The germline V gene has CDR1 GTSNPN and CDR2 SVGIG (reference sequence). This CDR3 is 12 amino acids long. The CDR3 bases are TGTGCCTGGTCCTTTGAGGGTAACGAGCAGTACTTC. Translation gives CAWSFEGNEQYF.

CDR3 coding DNA: TGTGCCACCAGCTCCAGCTCGCTAGGGTCCTTACGAACCTACAATGAGCAGTTCTTC. This codes for CATSSSSLGSLRTYNEQFF. The rearrangement links TRBV15 to TRBJ2-1, with unresolved D. CDR1 is LNHNV, CDR2 YYDKDF, per germline (reference sequence). The V and J ends lost 5 bases and 2 bases respectively, with 25 bases between them. The CDR3 is 19 residues long.

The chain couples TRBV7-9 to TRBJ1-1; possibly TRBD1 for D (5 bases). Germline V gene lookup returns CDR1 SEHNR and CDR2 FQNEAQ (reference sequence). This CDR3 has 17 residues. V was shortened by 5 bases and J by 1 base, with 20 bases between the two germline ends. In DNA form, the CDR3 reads TGTGCCAGCAGCAGCGGGGGGGAAAGTTTGAAGAACACTGAAGCTTTCTTT. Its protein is CASSSGGESLKNTEAFF.

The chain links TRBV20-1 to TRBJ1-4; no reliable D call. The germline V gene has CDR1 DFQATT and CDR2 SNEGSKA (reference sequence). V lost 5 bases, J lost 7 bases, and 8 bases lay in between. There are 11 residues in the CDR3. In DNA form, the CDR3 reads TGCAGTGCTCCCCGACGTGAAAAACTGTTTTTT. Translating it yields CSAPRREKLFF.

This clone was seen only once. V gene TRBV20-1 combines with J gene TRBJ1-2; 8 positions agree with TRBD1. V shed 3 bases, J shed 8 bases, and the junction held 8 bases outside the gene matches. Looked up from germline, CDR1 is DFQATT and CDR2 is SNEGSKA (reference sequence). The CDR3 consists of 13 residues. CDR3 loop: CSASMQGAWGYTF. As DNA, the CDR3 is TGCAGTGCTAGTATGCAGGGGGCTTGGGGCTACACCTTC.

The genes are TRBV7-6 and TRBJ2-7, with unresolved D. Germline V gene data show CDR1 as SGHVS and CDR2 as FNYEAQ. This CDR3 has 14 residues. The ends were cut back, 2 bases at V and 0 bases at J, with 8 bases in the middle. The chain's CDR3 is CASSLTVSSYEQYF. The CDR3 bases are TGTGCCAGCAGCTTAACCGTCAGCTCCTACGAGCAGTACTTC.

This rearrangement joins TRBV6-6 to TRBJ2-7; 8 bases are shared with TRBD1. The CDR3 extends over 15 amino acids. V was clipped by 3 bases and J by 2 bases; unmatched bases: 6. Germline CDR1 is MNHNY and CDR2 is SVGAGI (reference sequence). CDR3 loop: CASSYVGTGPYEQYF. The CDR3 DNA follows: TGTGCCAGCAGTTATGTAGGGACAGGACCCTACGAGCAGTACTTC.

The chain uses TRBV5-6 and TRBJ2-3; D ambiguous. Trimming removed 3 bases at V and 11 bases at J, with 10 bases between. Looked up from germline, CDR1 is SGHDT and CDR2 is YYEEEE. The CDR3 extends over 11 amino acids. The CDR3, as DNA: TGTGCCAGCAGCTCCGGGCCCCAGCAGTATTTT. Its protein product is CASSSGPQQYF.

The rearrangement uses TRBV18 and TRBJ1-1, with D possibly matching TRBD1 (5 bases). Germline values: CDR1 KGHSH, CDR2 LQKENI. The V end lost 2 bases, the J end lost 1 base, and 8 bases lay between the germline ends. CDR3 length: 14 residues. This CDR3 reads CASSPIQGNTEAFF. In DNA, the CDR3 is TGTGCCAGCTCACCAATCCAGGGGAACACTGAAGCTTTCTTT.

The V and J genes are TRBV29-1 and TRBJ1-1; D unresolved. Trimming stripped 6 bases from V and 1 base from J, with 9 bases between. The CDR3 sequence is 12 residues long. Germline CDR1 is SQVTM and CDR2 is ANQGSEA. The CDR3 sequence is CSVGLTNTEAFF. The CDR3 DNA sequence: TGCAGCGTCGGACTGACGAACACTGAAGCTTTCTTT.

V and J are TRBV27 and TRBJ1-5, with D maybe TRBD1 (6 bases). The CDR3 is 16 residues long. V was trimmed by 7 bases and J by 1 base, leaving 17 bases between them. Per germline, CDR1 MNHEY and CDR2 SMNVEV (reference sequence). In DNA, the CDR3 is TGTGCCAGCAAACCCACAGGGTGGGGGAGCAATCAGCCCCAGCATTTT. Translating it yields CASKPTGWGSNQPQHF.

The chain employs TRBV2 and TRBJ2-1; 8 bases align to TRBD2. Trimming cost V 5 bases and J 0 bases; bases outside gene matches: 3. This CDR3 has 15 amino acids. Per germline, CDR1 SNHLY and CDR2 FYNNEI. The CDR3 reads CASSFSGISYNEQFF. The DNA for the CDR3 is TGTGCCAGCAGTTTTAGCGGGATCTCCTACAATGAGCAGTTCTTC.

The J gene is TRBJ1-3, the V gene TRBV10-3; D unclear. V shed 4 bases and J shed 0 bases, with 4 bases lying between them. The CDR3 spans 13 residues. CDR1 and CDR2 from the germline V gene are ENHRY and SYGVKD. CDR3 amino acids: CAISGDSGNTIYF. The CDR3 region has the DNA TGTGCCATCAGTGGGGACTCTGGAAACACCATATATTTT.

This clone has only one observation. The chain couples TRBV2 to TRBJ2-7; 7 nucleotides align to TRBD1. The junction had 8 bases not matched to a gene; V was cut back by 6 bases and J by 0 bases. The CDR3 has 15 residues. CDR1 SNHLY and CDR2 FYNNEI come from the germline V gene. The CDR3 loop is CASSATGALSYEQYF. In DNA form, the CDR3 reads TGTGCCAGCAGCGCCACAGGGGCCCTCTCCTACGAGCAGTACTTC.

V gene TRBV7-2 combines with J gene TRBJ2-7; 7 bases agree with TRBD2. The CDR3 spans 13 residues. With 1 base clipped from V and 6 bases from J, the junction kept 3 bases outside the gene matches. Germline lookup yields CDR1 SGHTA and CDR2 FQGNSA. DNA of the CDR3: TGTGCCAGCAGCTTAGGGACTAGGGGCGAGCAGTACTTC. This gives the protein CASSLGTRGEQYF. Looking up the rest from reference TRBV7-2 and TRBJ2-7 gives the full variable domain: GAGVSQSPSNKVTEKGKDVELRCDPISGHTALYWYRQSLGQGLEFLIYFQGNSAPDKSGLPSDRFSAERTGGSVSTLTIQRTQQEDSAVYLCASSLGTRGEQYFGPGTRLTVT.

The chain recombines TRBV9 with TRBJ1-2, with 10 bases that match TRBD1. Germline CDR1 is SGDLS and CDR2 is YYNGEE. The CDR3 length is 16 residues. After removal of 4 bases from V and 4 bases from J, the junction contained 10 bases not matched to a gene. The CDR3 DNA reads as TGTGCCAGCAGCTTAACCGGGACAGGGGCCTTCTATGGCTACACCTTC. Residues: CASSLTGTGAFYGYTF.

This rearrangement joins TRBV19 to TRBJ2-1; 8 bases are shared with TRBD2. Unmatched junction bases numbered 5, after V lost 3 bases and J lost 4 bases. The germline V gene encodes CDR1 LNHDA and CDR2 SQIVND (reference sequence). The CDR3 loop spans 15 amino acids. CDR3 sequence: CASSIVAGRYNEQFF. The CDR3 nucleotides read TGTGCCAGTAGTATTGTAGCGGGAAGGTACAATGAGCAGTTCTTC.

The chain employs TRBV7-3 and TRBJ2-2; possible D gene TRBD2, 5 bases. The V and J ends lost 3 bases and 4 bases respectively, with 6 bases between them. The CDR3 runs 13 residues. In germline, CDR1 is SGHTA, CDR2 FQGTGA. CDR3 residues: CASSLAGTGELFF. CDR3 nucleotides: TGTGCCAGCAGCTTGGCGGGCACCGGGGAGCTGTTTTTT.

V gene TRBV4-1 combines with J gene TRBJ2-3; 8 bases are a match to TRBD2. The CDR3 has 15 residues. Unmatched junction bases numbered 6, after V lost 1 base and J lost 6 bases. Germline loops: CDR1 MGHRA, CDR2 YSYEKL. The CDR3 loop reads CASSQGLAGGDTQYF. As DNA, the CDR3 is TGCGCCAGCAGCCAAGGCCTAGCGGGTGGGGATACGCAGTATTTT.

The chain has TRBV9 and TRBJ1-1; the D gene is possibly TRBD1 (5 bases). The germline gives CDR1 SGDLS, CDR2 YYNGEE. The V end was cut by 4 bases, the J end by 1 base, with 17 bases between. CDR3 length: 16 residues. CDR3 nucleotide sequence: TGTGCCAGCAGCCCTCGTTCGGGGGGAGAGAACACTGAAGCTTTCTTT. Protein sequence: CASSPRSGGENTEAFF. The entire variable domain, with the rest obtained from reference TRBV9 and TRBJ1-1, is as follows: DSGVTQTPKHLITATGQRVTLRCSPRSGDLSVYWYQQSLDQGLQFLIQYYNGEERAKGNILERFSAQQFPDLHSELNLSSLELGDSALYFCASSPRSGGENTEAFFGQGTRLTVV.